The rows below give T cell receptor beta chains drawn from one sample of a study of OX40 agonist ivuxolimab in advanced cancers. Here immunoSEQ multiplex PCR was the method, and the copy in TCRdb shows in-frame clones only, minus some. The data contain roughly 120,000 clones, about nine tenths of them singletons. The sequences come from CD4+ or CD8+ T cells sorted from blood, collected in a trial of the OX40 agonist ivuxolimab. The receptors shown here come from an adult with an advanced solid tumor such as melanoma, head and neck, liver or kidney cancer. Both conserved end residues are part of each CDR3. The D gene is left open where the match is weak. Only part of the rows carry a size: once, few, many, or a class if the clone is expanded.

V gene,J gene,clone size,D gene,CDR3 protein,CDR3 DNA
TRBV6-1,TRBJ2-3,.,.,CASRVIGGSTDTQYF,TGTGCCAGCAGAGTAATCGGGGGTAGCACAGATACGCAGTATTTT
TRBV27,TRBJ2-7,.,.,CASGDDPGYEQYF,TGTGCCAGCGGTGATGACCCTGGCTACGAGCAGTACTTC
TRBV28,TRBJ2-1,.,.,CASSPSGNEQFF,TGTGCCAGCAGCCCAAGCGGCAATGAGCAGTTCTTC
TRBV9,TRBJ2-2,.,TRBD2,CASSATSGTNGELFF,TGTGCCAGCAGCGCGACTAGCGGTACCAACGGGGAGCTGTTTTTT
TRBV5-1,TRBJ2-7,few,TRBD1,CASSRDSYEQYF,TGCGCCAGCAGCCGGGACAGCTACGAGCAGTACTTC
TRBV14,TRBJ1-1,.,.,CASAFGLGATEAFF,TGTGCCAGCGCTTTCGGGTTAGGTGCCACTGAAGCTTTCTTT
TRBV7-9,TRBJ1-5,once,.,CASSLGGQGQPQHF,TGTGCCAGCAGCTTAGGGGGGCAGGGACAGCCCCAGCATTTT
TRBV6-1,TRBJ2-7,.,.,CASSEVAGQGVYEQYF,TGTGCCAGCAGTGAAGTTGCGGGGCAGGGGGTTTACGAGCAGTACTTC
TRBV19,TRBJ2-7,.,.,CASSIPGDGSDEQYF,TGTGCCAGTAGTATACCCGGGGACGGATCAGACGAGCAGTACTTC
TRBV19,TRBJ1-5,.,.,CASQKGTIQGGNQPQHF,TGTGCCAGTCAGAAGGGCACCATCCAAGGGGGCAATCAGCCCCAGCATTTT
TRBV18,TRBJ2-7,.,.,CASSPPGLRYEQYF,TGTGCCAGCTCACCTCCGGGGCTTCGCTACGAGCAGTACTTC
TRBV6-5,TRBJ1-1,once,.,CASTDPRGMNTEAFF,TGTGCCAGCACCGACCCCCGGGGGATGAACACTGAAGCTTTCTTT